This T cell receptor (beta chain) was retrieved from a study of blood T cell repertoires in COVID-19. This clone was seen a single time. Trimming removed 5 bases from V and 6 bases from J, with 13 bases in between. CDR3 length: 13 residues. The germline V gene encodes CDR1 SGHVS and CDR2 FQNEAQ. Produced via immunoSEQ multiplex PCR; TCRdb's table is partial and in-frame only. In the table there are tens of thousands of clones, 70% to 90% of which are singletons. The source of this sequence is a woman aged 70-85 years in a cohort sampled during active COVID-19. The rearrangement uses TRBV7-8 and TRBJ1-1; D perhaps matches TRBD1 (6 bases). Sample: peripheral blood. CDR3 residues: CASSPGTPPEAFF. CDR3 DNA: TGTGCCAGCAGCCCCGGGACACCTCCTGAAGCTTTCTTT.